This T cell receptor beta chain was found in a study of cytomegalovirus exposure and HLA in healthy donors. Comment on this clone: The target antigen is unknown.

Study conclusions and caveats: Previously analyzed data showed that most TCR beta V segments were productive at a frequency of about 87% or about 30%.

PCR involved 60 Vbeta and 13 Jbeta primers. Repertoires were generated with immunoSEQ multiplex PCR, while TCRdb's copy carries only in-frame clones and drops some. Of about 160,000 clones listed, about four fifths are singletons. The sequenced sample was PBMCs. The source is a man aged 45-65 years in good health and CMV-seropositive.

CDR3 sequence reads: CASSFQTGASSGELFF. CDR3 nucleotides: TGTGCCAGCAGTTTCCAGACAGGGGCCTCTTCCGGGGAGCTGTTTTTT. This chain connects TRBV27 to TRBJ2-2; 8 nucleotides line up with TRBD1. The V gene's germline CDR1 is MNHEY and CDR2 SMNVEV (reference sequence). After removal of 3 bases from V and 6 bases from J, the junction contained 9 bases not matched to a gene. The CDR3 sequence is 16 residues long.